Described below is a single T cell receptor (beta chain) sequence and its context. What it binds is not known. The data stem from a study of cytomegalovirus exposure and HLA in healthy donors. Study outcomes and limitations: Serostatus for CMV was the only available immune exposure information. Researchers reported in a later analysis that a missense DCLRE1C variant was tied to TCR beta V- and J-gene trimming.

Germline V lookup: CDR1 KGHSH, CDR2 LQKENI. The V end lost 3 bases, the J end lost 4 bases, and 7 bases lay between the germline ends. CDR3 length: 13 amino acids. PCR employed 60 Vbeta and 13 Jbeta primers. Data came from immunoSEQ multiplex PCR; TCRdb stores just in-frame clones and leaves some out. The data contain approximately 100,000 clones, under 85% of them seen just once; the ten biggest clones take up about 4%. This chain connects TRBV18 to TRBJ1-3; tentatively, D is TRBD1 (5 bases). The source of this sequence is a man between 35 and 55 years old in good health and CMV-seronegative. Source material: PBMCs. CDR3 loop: CASSPDSGNTIYF. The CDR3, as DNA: TGTGCCAGCTCACCCGACAGCGGAAACACCATATATTTT.